This TCR beta chain was retrieved from a study of PD-L1 blockade in urothelial cancer (dated by TCRdb to the late 2010s). Describing the broader study: Therapy was started in the mid-2010s for all patients, and atezolizumab 1,200 mg was administered intravenously every 3 weeks. Patients had an ECOG performance status of 0 or 1 and had received between 0 and 3 prior chemotherapy regimens. Twenty-five of 29 patients were males with bladder-origin urothelial cancer, and about 60% of the 29 reported a prior smoking history. In the same patients who had TCR sequencing, pretreatment tumors also underwent whole exome sequencing and RNA sequencing. Roughly ten patients achieved durable clinical benefit and approximately 20 did not. Blood samples were analyzed at 3 weeks after treatment start (second dose) and at 6 weeks after treatment start. Progression-free survival longer than 6 months counted as durable clinical benefit, and TCR features were additionally tested against both progression-free and overall survival. Somatic, immune and clinical correlates of response to PD-L1 blockade with atezolizumab in urothelial cancer were the focus of an exploratory multi-omic analysis. Pretreatment blood TCR-seq was available for twenty-nine patients, at least one posttreatment blood collection was obtained for approximately 24 patients, and tumor TCR-seq was available for approximately 24 patients. Blood samples yielded a median of around 140,000 T cells and tens of thousands of unique TCRs, with median clonality about 0.08. Pretreatment tumor samples and matched peripheral blood, collected serially before and after atezolizumab treatment, underwent TCR sequencing. Broad study findings and their caveats: Improved progression-free and overall survival was associated with having pretreatment peripheral blood TCR clonality below the median. Small sample size (n ≈ 30) and many exploratory analyses mean the results are intended to be hypothesis-generating. At 3 weeks after the start of treatment, tumor-associated TCR clones in peripheral blood had expanded more in patients with durable benefit (n of about 22, p = 0.022).

A remark on this clone: Which antigen it targets is not known. No clone much larger than this one lies a single base away; base qualities are absent.

To estimate absolute template abundance from read counts, synthetic TCR analog templates were spiked into each PCR. The immunoSEQ assay used bias-controlled V and J gene primers to amplify TCRbeta CDR3 regions from genomic DNA. Sequencing of rearranged TCRbeta segments was done at approximately 20X coverage. The authors processed their data as follows. Clustering was used to correct sequencing errors, and CDR3s were annotated against IMGT to assign V, D and J genes. Only productive TCRbeta rearrangements were used in downstream analyses, excluding out-of-frame or stop-codon sequences. Clonality was computed as one minus Shannon entropy normalized by the log of the number of unique productive sequences. Fisher's exact test with Benjamini-Hochberg correction, at a threshold of adjusted p below 0.01, was used to find clones that differed between time points or between blood and tumor. Entries here come from immuneACCESS through TCRdb and include only in-frame sequences with V and J called. Some clones fail to appear in such tables; in the studies checked, an unresolved V gene covers under half of the shortfall, and the cause of the remainder is unknown. D and trimming were read from the DNA, whereas the V and J calls and clone size are those reported in that table. The sample includes over 15,000 clones, with around 90% observed a single time. The top ten constitute about 6% of the sample.

The cohort included 25 to 30 patients with locally advanced or metastatic urothelial carcinoma who were treated at Memorial Sloan Kettering on a trial protocol. Peripheral blood mononuclear cells were collected pretreatment and during treatment, with between 1 and 8 total time points per patient. The Qiagen DNeasy Blood extraction kit was used to purify genomic DNA from total PBMCs and tumor samples. Collected pretreatment and during treatment, PBMCs were isolated and stored as previously described. This receptor was taken from a man aged 45-60 years with urothelial cancer. Specimen: PBMCs, collected around atezolizumab (anti-PD-L1) treatment.

The CDR3 region reads CASSKLRGRKFLNTEAFF. The DNA sequence is as follows: TGTGCCAGCAGCAAATTACGGGGGAGAAAATTCCTGAACACTGAAGCTTTCTTT. In this chain, TRBV21-1 is recombined with TRBJ1-1. TRBV21-1 is a listed pseudogene. The CDR3 sequence holds 18 residues, the cysteine and phenylalanine included. Only CDR3 DNA remains: 54 bases, in frame from the first base.